This TCR beta chain was documented in a study of T cells of healthy individuals. Germline loops: CDR1 MNHEY, CDR2 SVGEGT. V was shortened by 0 bases and J by 0 bases, with 6 bases between the two germline ends. The CDR3 length is 14 residues. A single record per CDR3 protein comes from TCRdb applying MiXCR to the 5' RACE reads. The sample has about 96,000 distinct CDR3 sequences, roughly 18% seen once; the top ten hold 6.2%. This chain joins TRBV6-2 or TRBV6-3 and TRBJ2-7; D is ambiguous. This receptor was obtained from a human donor in good health. Here the CDR3 reads CASSYSYSSYEQYF. DNA of the CDR3: TGTGCCAGCAGTTACTCGTACAGCTCCTACGAGCAGTACTTC.